Below, 27 T cell receptor beta chains from the same sample are listed, as sequenced in a study of T-cell reconstitution after alpha-beta-depleted transplantation in children. This sample's TCRbeta library carried unique molecular identifier barcodes. TCRdb analysed the PCR reads with MiXCR anew, one entry per CDR3 protein. Of some 150,000 distinct CDR3 sequences detected, 8.5% to 10% appear once; the ten largest clones hold over 15%. Source: PBMCs, mostly from graft donor cells, taken 180 days after TCRalphabeta/CD19-depleted stem cell transplant. These receptors were obtained from a female patient between 2 and 15 years old who had a stem cell transplant for congenital amegakaryocytic thrombocytopenia, so the T cells may come from the graft donor.

There are many counts of this clonotype. This chain joins TRBV25-1 and TRBJ2-3, with D perhaps matching TRBD2 (5 bases). V lost 2 bases to trimming and J lost 4 bases, with 19 bases between them. Germline V gene lookup returns CDR1 MGHDK and CDR2 SYGVNS. This CDR3 has 17 amino acids. The CDR3 DNA follows: TGTGCCAGCAGTGAAATCGGCCTAACGCGAGGGTCAGATACGCAGTATTTT. Encoded protein: CASSEIGLTRGSDTQYF.

This clonotype showed up just a few times. The chain has TRBV20-1 and TRBJ2-1; 7 bases line up with TRBD2. The germline gives CDR1 DFQATT, CDR2 SNEGSKA (reference sequence). The V gene end was trimmed by 6 bases and the J gene end by 4 bases; junction bases not matched to a gene: 6. The CDR3 runs to 13 residues. DNA of the CDR3: TGCAGTGCCTCCGCGGGGGAATACAATGAGCAGTTCTTC. This sequence encodes CSASAGEYNEQFF.

The sample holds a few counts of this clonotype. The chain employs TRBV6-1 and TRBJ2-1, with 7 bases identical to TRBD2. The CDR3 runs 14 residues. Germline V gene data show CDR1 as MNHNS and CDR2 as SASEGT. The V gene end was trimmed by 6 bases and the J gene end by 1 base; junction bases not matched to a gene: 3. CDR3 loop: CASRLRGSYNEQFF. The CDR3 DNA sequence: TGTGCCAGCAGGCTGCGGGGGTCCTACAATGAGCAGTTCTTC.

This clonotype occurred many times. V is TRBV2 and J is TRBJ2-1; 14 bases fit TRBD2. The germline V gene has CDR1 SNHLY and CDR2 FYNNEI. J lost 10 bases, V lost 9 bases, and 5 bases had no gene match. The CDR3 is 13 amino acids. The CDR3 sequence: CARGLAGAWEQFF. The DNA of the CDR3 is TGTGCCAGGGGACTAGCGGGAGCGTGGGAGCAGTTCTTC.

The table lists this clonotype with many counts. The V gene is TRBV20-1, the J gene TRBJ1-3; D is undetermined. Germline-derived CDR1 and CDR2 are DFQATT and SNEGSKA (reference sequence). The CDR3 extends over 13 amino acids. With 6 bases removed from V and 0 bases from J, the gap between germline ends came to 9 bases. The CDR3 DNA is TGCAGTGCCATTGCTATCTCTGGAAACACCATATATTTT. This encodes CSAIAISGNTIYF.

This clonotype was observed at least ten times. The rearrangement uses TRBV5-1 and TRBJ2-3; D is uncertain. The CDR3 runs 15 residues. V was shortened by 1 base and J by 4 bases, with 13 bases between the two germline ends. Germline V gene lookup returns CDR1 SGHRS and CDR2 YFSETQ. This CDR3 is CASSLSSIGPDTQYF. CDR3 nucleotide sequence: TGCGCCAGCAGCTTGTCGAGCATAGGCCCAGATACGCAGTATTTT.

The sample holds a few counts of this clonotype. The chain has TRBV27 and TRBJ2-4; D remains unclear. Trimming removed 10 bases at V and 2 bases at J, with 9 bases between. CDR3 size: 12 residues. CDR1 and CDR2 from the germline V gene are MNHEY and SMNVEV (reference sequence). CDR3 bases: TGTGCCACAAGGGATCCCAAAAACATTCAGTACTTC. It codes for CATRDPKNIQYF.

In its sample, this clonotype was seen many times. The chain links TRBV20-1 to TRBJ2-3; D call uncertain. CDR3 length: 13 amino acids. Germline loops: CDR1 DFQATT, CDR2 SNEGSKA (reference sequence). The germline V and J ends were trimmed by 4 bases and 0 bases, with 8 bases remaining between them. CDR3 amino acids: CSANPRSTDTQYF. CDR3 coding DNA: TGCAGTGCTAACCCCCGTAGCACAGATACGCAGTATTTT.

The sample holds a few counts of this clonotype. This sequence joins TRBV20-1 and TRBJ1-6; D call uncertain. CDR1 is DFQATT, CDR2 SNEGSKA, per germline (reference sequence). The CDR3 consists of 16 residues. V was clipped by 4 bases and J by 4 bases, with 17 bases between them. The CDR3 spells CSATPAAQSYNSPLHF. For the CDR3, the DNA is TGCAGTGCTACTCCCGCGGCACAGTCTTATAATTCACCCCTCCACTTT.

Here the CDR3 DNA reads TGTGCCAGCCTCGCGTGGGCGCCGCCCTATACGCAGTATTTT. Encoded protein: CASLAWAPPYTQYF. This sequence joins TRBV28 and TRBJ2-3; D uncertain. The CDR3 consists of 14 residues. The V end lost 8 bases, the J end lost 7 bases, and 19 bases lay between the germline ends. Germline loops: CDR1 MDHEN, CDR2 SYDVKM.

The chain joins TRBV5-1 to TRBJ2-5, with unresolved D. The CDR3 is made up of 13 amino acids. Germline CDR1 SGHRS, CDR2 YFSETQ. Trimming pared 1 base from V and 5 bases from J, leaving 9 bases between. The CDR3 here is CASSLRRVETQYF. The CDR3 nucleotides read TGCGCCAGCAGCTTGAGACGGGTGGAGACCCAGTACTTC.

At least ten counts were recorded for this clonotype. The V and J genes are TRBV7-8 and TRBJ2-3, with 12 bases that match TRBD2. The germline gives CDR1 SGHVS, CDR2 FQNEAQ. The junction had 4 bases not matched to a gene; V was cut back by 5 bases and J by 1 base. The CDR3 has 16 residues. CDR3 DNA sequence: TGTGCCAGCAGCGCTAGCGGGAGGGCCGGCACAGATACGCAGTATTTT. It yields the protein CASSASGRAGTDTQYF.

This clonotype was seen repeatedly, ten times or more. The rearrangement links TRBV21-1 to TRBJ1-5; the D call in the table, TRBD1, was not verified against the DNA. TRBV21-1 is a listed pseudogene. The CDR3 sequence is 16 residues long. The CDR3 reads CASSKARNRGHQPQHF. Written as DNA, the CDR3 is TGTGCCAGCAGCAAAGCGCGCAATAGGGGGCATCAGCCCCAGCATTTT.

The chain recombines TRBV18 with TRBJ2-3; D is possibly TRBD2 (6 bases). The length of the CDR3 is 16 residues. V was clipped by 6 bases and J by 2 bases, with 18 bases between them. Germline V gene lookup returns CDR1 KGHSH and CDR2 LQKENI. CDR3 sequence (DNA): TGTGCCAGCTCCCACCCGGGACTCCGATTCACAGATACGCAGTATTTT. Protein sequence: CASSHPGLRFTDTQYF.

This clonotype was seen many times. This chain joins TRBV4-2 and TRBJ2-7, with 8 positions matching TRBD1. This CDR3 comprises 15 residues. The junction had 9 bases not matched to a gene; V was cut back by 4 bases and J by 4 bases. Germline V gene data show CDR1 as LGHNA and CDR2 as YNFKEQ. CDR3 sequence reads: CASSPGQEGFYEQYF. Written as DNA, the CDR3 is TGTGCCAGCAGCCCGGGACAGGAAGGCTTTTACGAGCAGTACTTC.

There are many counts of this clonotype. The rearrangement joins TRBV20-1 to TRBJ2-5, with D hard to call. The germline V gene encodes CDR1 DFQATT and CDR2 SNEGSKA (reference sequence). V lost 2 bases and J lost 5, with 9 bases in between. The CDR3 is made up of 12 amino acids. This CDR3 is CSARLSSETQYF. The CDR3 DNA sequence: TGCAGTGCTAGACTAAGTTCCGAGACCCAGTACTTC.

This clonotype was seen at least ten times. The rearrangement joins TRBV5-1 to TRBJ2-6; D may be TRBD1 (5 bases). The CDR3 extends over 17 amino acids. Germline lookup yields CDR1 SGHRS and CDR2 YFSETQ. The V gene lost 0 bases and the J gene lost 0 bases, with 10 bases spanning the gap. CDR3 in amino acids: CASSLGQSSSGANVLTF. DNA of the CDR3: TGCGCCAGCAGCTTGGGACAGAGTAGCTCTGGGGCCAACGTCCTGACTTTC.

The chain combines TRBV20-1 with TRBJ1-3; 7 bases are a match to TRBD1. Germline CDR1 and CDR2: DFQATT and SNEGSKA (reference sequence). J gave up 0 bases and V 5 bases, and 4 bases lay outside the gene matches. The CDR3 has 14 amino acids. The CDR3 nucleotides read TGCAGTGCTTTCCGGGACAGCTCTGGAAACACCATATATTTT. Translation gives CSAFRDSSGNTIYF.

The sample holds a few counts of this clonotype. J is TRBJ2-7 and V is TRBV7-2; no clear D. This CDR3 contains 14 residues. V was pared by 3 bases and J by 3 bases, with 12 bases between. Per germline, CDR1 SGHTA and CDR2 FQGNSA. CDR3 amino acids: CASSFYHQRYEQYF. DNA for the CDR3: TGTGCCAGCAGCTTTTACCACCAGCGCTACGAGCAGTACTTC.

This clonotype has ten or more counts. This chain links TRBV20-1 with TRBJ2-3, with TRBD1 matching over 7 bases. Germline CDR1 and CDR2: DFQATT and SNEGSKA (reference sequence). J gave up 5 bases and V 6 bases, and 11 bases lay outside the gene matches. The length of the CDR3 is 14 residues. This chain's CDR3 is CSAGMGQFLDTQYF. The DNA for the CDR3 is TGCAGTGCCGGAATGGGACAGTTTCTAGATACGCAGTATTTT.

This chain connects TRBV20-1 to TRBJ2-7, with 7 bases matching TRBD1. The V and J ends lost 0 bases and 6 bases, in that order; junction bases with no gene match: 2. The CDR3 has 12 amino acids. Germline V CDR1 and CDR2: DFQATT, SNEGSKA (reference sequence). This CDR3 reads CSARDRGREQYF. The CDR3 DNA is TGCAGTGCTAGAGATAGGGGGCGCGAGCAGTACTTC.

The chain recombines TRBV10-3 with TRBJ2-2, with D perhaps matching TRBD1 (6 bases). With 2 bases removed from V and 2 bases from J, the gap between germline ends came to 9 bases. Germline V gene sequence: CDR1 ENHRY, CDR2 SYGVKD. The CDR3 consists of 15 residues. This chain's CDR3 is CAISEQDSNTGELFF. DNA for the CDR3: TGTGCCATCAGTGAGCAGGACAGTAACACCGGGGAGCTGTTTTTT.

CDR3 sequence (DNA): TGTGCCAGCAAAACCGGGACAGGGGCCCCCTACGAGCAGTACTTC. It yields the protein CASKTGTGAPYEQYF. The chain combines TRBV6-5 with TRBJ2-7; TRBD1 matches 10 bases. The CDR3 has 15 residues. CDR1 is MNHEY, CDR2 SVGAGI, per germline. J was trimmed by 2 bases and V by 7 bases; bases with no gene match: 8.

This chain connects TRBV20-1 to TRBJ1-5; D remains unclear. The CDR3 has 14 amino acids. Trimming removed 3 bases at V and 0 bases at J, with 9 bases between. Germline-derived CDR1 and CDR2 are DFQATT and SNEGSKA (reference sequence). The CDR3 is CSASSPYSNQPQHF. As DNA, the CDR3 is TGCAGTGCTAGTTCCCCATATAGCAATCAGCCCCAGCATTTT.

This chain uses TRBV30 with TRBJ2-5; 8 bases are a match to TRBD1. This CDR3 contains 14 residues. Germline CDR1 and CDR2: GTSNPN and SVGIG (reference sequence). J lost 5 bases, V lost 2 bases, and 7 bases had no gene match. The CDR3 sequence is CAWSPGGARETQYF. DNA of the CDR3: TGTGCCTGGAGTCCAGGGGGCGCAAGGGAGACCCAGTACTTC.

The table lists this clonotype with many counts. The CDR3 here is CASSSWWGQANNEQFF. The CDR3 DNA follows: TGTGCCAGCAGTTCCTGGTGGGGACAGGCTAACAATGAGCAGTTCTTC. V usage is TRBV28 and J usage is TRBJ2-1, with TRBD1 identical over 8 bases. Germline CDR1 reads MDHEN; CDR2 reads SYDVKM. Germline trimming cut 4 bases from V and 5 bases from J; bases unmatched to any gene: 10. CDR3 length: 16 amino acids.

This clonotype was detected many times. CDR3 amino acids: CASSRDSRYGYTF. The CDR3 region has the DNA TGCGCCAGCAGCCGGGACAGCCGCTATGGCTACACCTTC. The chain has TRBV5-1 and TRBJ1-2; 7 bases fit TRBD1. The CDR3 loop spans 13 amino acids. V lost 4 bases, J lost 4 bases, and 4 bases stayed unmatched. Germline CDR1 and CDR2: SGHRS and YFSETQ.